The next 15 T cell receptor beta chains were all read from a single sample in a study of human T cells and chemical hapten exposure. Time point indicated: pre-sensitization, week 0. The treatment: therapeutic diphenylcyclopropenone sensitization with weekly scalp DPC. TCRdb passed the RACE reads through MiXCR, listing each CDR3 protein once. The sample has 350,000 to 400,000 distinct CDR3 sequences; 5.1% are singletons. Source: whole blood, taken in connection with sensitization to the hapten diphenylcyclopropenone (DPC). The receptors here all came from a woman between 50 and 59 years old with alopecia areata. Some clones in this sample may be carry-over from other donors' samples.

This clonotype was recorded at least ten times. The chain recombines TRBV6-5 with TRBJ1-6; D gene ambiguous. Germline loops: CDR1 MNHEY, CDR2 SVGAGI. V was shortened by 4 bases and J by 10 bases, with 14 bases between the two germline ends. This CDR3 comprises 14 residues. The CDR3 is CASSSTVFGSPLHF. CDR3 DNA: TGTGCCAGCAGTTCCACGGTATTTGGATCACCCCTCCACTTT.

This clonotype occurred a few times. The DNA for the CDR3 is TGCAGTGCTAGAGATAGCACTAGCGGGAACAAGCCAGAGCAGTACTTC. It codes for CSARDSTSGNKPEQYF. The rearrangement uses TRBV20-1 and TRBJ2-7, with 10 bases lining up with TRBD2. The CDR3 has 16 residues. The V gene end was trimmed by 0 bases and the J gene end by 7 bases; junction bases not matched to a gene: 12. Germline CDR1 is DFQATT and CDR2 is SNEGSKA (reference sequence).

Many counts were recorded for this clonotype. The chain uses TRBV4-2 and TRBJ2-2; D perhaps matches TRBD2 (6 bases). V lost 5 bases and J 0 bases, leaving 10 bases between the germline ends. This CDR3 spans 15 amino acids. Germline values: CDR1 LGHNA, CDR2 YNFKEQ. The CDR3 DNA sequence: TGTGCCAGCAGCGGGGGGACGGCGAACACCGGGGAGCTGTTTTTT. Translation: CASSGGTANTGELFF.

This chain joins TRBV7-2 and TRBJ1-1; the D gene is possibly TRBD1 (5 bases). Germline V gene data show CDR1 as SGHTA and CDR2 as FQGNSA. V was pared by 5 bases and J by 8 bases, with 15 bases between. The CDR3 runs to 13 residues. CDR3 DNA: TGTGCCAGCAGCCAAGCCCCCGCAGGGGAAGCTTTCTTT. This encodes CASSQAPAGEAFF. Complete variable domain (other parts from reference TRBV7-2 and TRBJ1-1): GAGVSQSPSNKVTEKGKDVELRCDPISGHTALYWYRQSLGQGLEFLIYFQGNSAPDKSGLPSDRFSAERTGGSVSTLTIQRTQQEDSAVYLCASSQAPAGEAFFGQGTRLTVV.

The chain is built from TRBV6-5 and TRBJ2-2; D ambiguous. Between the trimmed V and J ends, which lost 2 bases and 7 bases, there was a span of 11 bases. The CDR3 contains 14 residues. Germline assignment: CDR1 MNHEY and CDR2 SVGAGI. CDR3 amino acids: CASSYNDRHGELFF. CDR3 in DNA: TGTGCCAGCAGTTACAATGACCGACACGGGGAGCTGTTTTTT.

This clonotype has more than one count but fewer than ten. The rearrangement joins TRBV6-5 to TRBJ1-6; D possibly corresponds to TRBD1 (5 bases). CDR1 is MNHEY and CDR2 is SVGAGI in the germline V gene. V gave up 1 base and J gave up 5 bases, with 9 bases separating them. The CDR3 totals 15 residues. The CDR3 region has the DNA TGTGCCAGCAGTTACTTTTTGGGGGATAATTCACCCCTCCACTTT. Residues: CASSYFLGDNSPLHF.

This clonotype was counted ten times or more. V gene TRBV12-3 or TRBV12-4 combines with J gene TRBJ2-4; TRBD1 aligns across 9 bases. The J segment lost 5 bases and the V segment lost 2 bases, leaving 1 base of the junction unmatched. The CDR3 covers 14 residues. CDR3 region: CASSLWTGENIQYF. DNA for the CDR3: TGTGCCAGCAGTTTATGGACAGGGGAAAACATTCAGTACTTC.

This clonotype showed up many times. The V call is TRBV7-6, the J call TRBJ2-5; TRBD2 matches at 7 bases. V shed 5 bases and J 4 bases; nucleotides not matched to a gene: 7. Looked up from germline, CDR1 is SGHVS and CDR2 is FNYEAQ. The CDR3 covers 14 residues. The DNA of the CDR3 is TGTGCCAGCAGCCCGGGGAGGGTTCGAGAGACCCAGTACTTC. Encoded protein: CASSPGRVRETQYF. The full variable domain, in which reference TRBV7-6 and TRBJ2-5 provide the parts outside the CDR3, is GAGVSQSPRYKVTKRGQDVALRCDPISGHVSLYWYRQALGQGPEFLTYFNYEAQQDKSGLPNDRFSAERPEGSISTLTIQRTEQRDSAMYRCASSPGRVRETQYFGPGTRLLVL.

V is TRBV6-2 or TRBV6-3 and J is TRBJ1-4, with D possibly TRBD1 on 5 matching bases. CDR1 and CDR2 from the germline V gene are MNHEY and SVGEGT. The CDR3 runs 13 residues. The V end was cut by 6 bases, the J end by 2 bases, with 7 bases between. The DNA of the CDR3 is TGTGCCAGCAGGGGACGGACTAATGAAAAACTGTTTTTT. This sequence encodes CASRGRTNEKLFF.

This clonotype has at least ten counts. V gene TRBV20-1 combines with J gene TRBJ2-1; D possibly corresponds to TRBD1 (6 bases). Trimming cost V 6 bases and J 5 bases, with 11 bases left between them. The CDR3 is 12 amino acids. Germline values: CDR1 DFQATT, CDR2 SNEGSKA (reference sequence). In DNA form, the CDR3 reads TGCAGTGCGAGGAAGGGGGACAATGAGCAGTTCTTC. Protein product: CSARKGDNEQFF.

This clonotype turned up a few times. This sequence joins TRBV5-1 and TRBJ1-5, with 8 bases that match TRBD1. V gave up 4 bases and J gave up 0 bases; unmatched junction bases: 9. This CDR3 region has 17 residues. Germline V gene data show CDR1 as SGHRS and CDR2 as YFSETQ. CDR3 region: CASSRGTGDYSNQPQHF. The CDR3 nucleotides read TGCGCCAGCAGCCGCGGGACAGGTGACTATAGCAATCAGCCCCAGCATTTT.

This clonotype was recorded at least ten times. The chain is built from TRBV5-1 and TRBJ1-1; D call uncertain. Trimming took 4 bases from V and 1 from J, leaving 14 bases between them. This CDR3 spans 15 amino acids. Germline V gene lookup returns CDR1 SGHRS and CDR2 YFSETQ. The chain's CDR3 is CASSLVPTRNTEAFF. The CDR3 bases are TGCGCCAGCAGCCTAGTACCGACAAGGAACACTGAAGCTTTCTTT.

The J gene is TRBJ2-2, the V gene TRBV20-1, with D possibly being TRBD1 or TRBD2 (5 bases each). The CDR3 is 15 amino acids. CDR1 is DFQATT, CDR2 SNEGSKA, per germline (reference sequence). V lost 0 bases and J 4 bases, leaving 12 bases between the germline ends. CDR3 protein: CSARDVGDVTGELFF. The CDR3 DNA reads TGCAGTGCTAGAGATGTAGGGGACGTCACCGGGGAGCTGTTTTTT.

A few counts support this clonotype. The chain uses TRBV20-1 and TRBJ2-7, with 9 bases aligning to TRBD1. This CDR3 contains 11 residues. Per the germline V gene, CDR1 is DFQATT and CDR2 is SNEGSKA (reference sequence). CDR3 nucleotides: TGCCCGTGGGGACAGGGATACGAGCAGTACTTC. Its protein product is CPWGQGYEQYF.

In its sample, this clonotype was seen many times. The rearrangement joins TRBV6-1 to TRBJ2-5, with TRBD2 identical over 12 bases. The CDR3 totals 16 residues. The V and J ends lost 7 bases and 2 bases, in that order; junction bases with no gene match: 8. From germline, CDR1 is MNHNS and CDR2 SASEGT. CDR3 loop: CASKLRTSGTQETQYF. DNA for the CDR3: TGTGCCAGCAAACTGAGGACTAGCGGGACACAAGAGACCCAGTACTTC.